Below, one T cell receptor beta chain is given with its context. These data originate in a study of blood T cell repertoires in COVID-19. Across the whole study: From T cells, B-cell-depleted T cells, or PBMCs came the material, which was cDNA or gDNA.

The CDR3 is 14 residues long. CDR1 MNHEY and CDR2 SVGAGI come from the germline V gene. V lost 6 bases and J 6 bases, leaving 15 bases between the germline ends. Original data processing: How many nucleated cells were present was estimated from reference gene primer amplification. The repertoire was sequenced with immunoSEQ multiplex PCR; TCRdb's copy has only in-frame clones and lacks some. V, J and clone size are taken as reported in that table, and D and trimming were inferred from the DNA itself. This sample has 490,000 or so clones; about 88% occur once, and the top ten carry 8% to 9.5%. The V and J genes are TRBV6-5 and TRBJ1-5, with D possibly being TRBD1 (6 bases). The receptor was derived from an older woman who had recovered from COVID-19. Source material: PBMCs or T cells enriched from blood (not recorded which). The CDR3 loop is CASSRMGGPQPQHF. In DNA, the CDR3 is TGTGCCAGCAGCCGAATGGGGGGGCCTCAGCCCCAGCATTTT.